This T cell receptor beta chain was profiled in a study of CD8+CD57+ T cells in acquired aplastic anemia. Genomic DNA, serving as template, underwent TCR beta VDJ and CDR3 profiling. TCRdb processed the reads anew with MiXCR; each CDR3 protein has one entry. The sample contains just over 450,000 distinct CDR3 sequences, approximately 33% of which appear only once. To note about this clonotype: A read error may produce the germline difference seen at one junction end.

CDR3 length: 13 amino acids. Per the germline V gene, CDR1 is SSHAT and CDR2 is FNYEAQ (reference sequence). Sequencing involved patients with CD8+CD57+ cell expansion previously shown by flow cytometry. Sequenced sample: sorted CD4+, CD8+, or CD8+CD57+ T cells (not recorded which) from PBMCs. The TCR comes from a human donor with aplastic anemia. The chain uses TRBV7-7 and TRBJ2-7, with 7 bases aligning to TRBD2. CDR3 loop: CASSLKREGEQYF. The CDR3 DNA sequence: TGTGCTAGCAGCTTAAAGCGGGAAGGTGAGCAGTACTTC.